The 10 T cell receptor beta chains given below trace back to one sample, sequenced in a study of T cell responses to AZD1222 COVID-19 vaccine. Profiled with immunoSEQ multiplex PCR; TCRdb holds only in-frame clones, not every one. The sample lists 110,000 to 150,000 clones; around nine tenths were seen once. The input for sequencing was peripheral blood, taken on day 0 of AZD1222 vaccination. These receptors all come from an adult in good health.

The V call is TRBV19, the J call TRBJ1-5; the D is unclear. The CDR3 runs 13 residues. Germline V gene sequence: CDR1 LNHDA, CDR2 SQIVND (reference sequence). The V end was cut by 5 bases, the J end by 4 bases, with 9 bases between. The chain's CDR3 is CASSPGPNQPQHF. In DNA form, the CDR3 reads TGTGCCAGTAGTCCCGGGCCTAATCAGCCCCAGCATTTT.

V usage is TRBV7-9 and J usage is TRBJ2-4; 7 bases fit TRBD2. Germline V gene data show CDR1 as SEHNR and CDR2 as FQNEAQ (reference sequence). V was pared by 8 bases and J by 2 bases, with 3 bases of the junction left unmatched. The CDR3 runs to 13 residues. CDR3: CASSSGTKNIQYF. DNA for the CDR3: TGTGCCAGCTCCAGCGGGACCAAAAACATTCAGTACTTC. Full variable domain (missing parts from reference TRBV7-9 and TRBJ2-4): DTGVSQNPRHKITKRGQNVTFRCDPISEHNRLYWYRQTLGQGPEFLTYFQNEAQLEKSRLLSDRFSAERPKGSFSTLEIQRTEQGDSAMYLCASSSGTKNIQYFGAGTRLSVL.

The chain links TRBV15 to TRBJ2-1, with TRBD1 identical over 7 bases. The CDR3 has 13 amino acids. The V and J ends lost 5 bases and 8 bases, in that order; junction bases with no gene match: 6. CDR1 is LNHNV and CDR2 is YYDKDF in the germline V gene (reference sequence). CDR3 sequence reads: CATSYMTGYEQFF. The CDR3 region has the DNA TGTGCCACCAGCTACATGACAGGGTATGAGCAGTTCTTC. The entire variable domain, with the rest obtained from reference TRBV15 and TRBJ2-1, is as follows: DAMVIQNPRYQVTQFGKPVTLSCSQTLNHNVMYWYQQKSSQAPKLLFHYYDKDFNNEADTPDNFQSRRPNTSFCFLDIRSPGLGDTAMYLCATSYMTGYEQFFGPGTRLTVL.

This rearrangement joins TRBV6-5 to TRBJ1-2, with D tentatively TRBD1 (5 bases). There are 13 residues in the CDR3. In germline, CDR1 is MNHEY, CDR2 SVGAGI. The V and J ends lost 6 bases and 3 bases respectively, with 11 bases between them. This CDR3 reads CASRPGPYYGYTF. Written as DNA, the CDR3 is TGTGCCAGCAGGCCGGGACCTTACTATGGCTACACCTTC.

The V gene is TRBV28, the J gene TRBJ2-5, with 13 bases that match TRBD2. Germline V gene data show CDR1 as MDHEN and CDR2 as SYDVKM. The CDR3 spans 15 residues. J gave up 3 bases and V 6 bases, and 4 bases lay outside the gene matches. The CDR3 protein is CASSTGLAGEETQYF. CDR3 coding DNA: TGTGCCAGCAGCACAGGACTAGCGGGAGAAGAGACCCAGTACTTC.

This rearrangement joins TRBV9 to TRBJ2-1; D is unresolved. Deletions cut 2 bases from V and 1 base from J, with 13 bases between. Germline lookup yields CDR1 SGDLS and CDR2 YYNGEE. This CDR3 is built from 16 residues. The CDR3 here is CASSVFGKSSYNEQFF. The CDR3 bases are TGTGCCAGCAGCGTTTTTGGGAAATCTTCCTACAATGAGCAGTTCTTC.

This chain links TRBV6-5 with TRBJ1-1, with D possibly TRBD1 on 5 matching bases. This CDR3 region has 14 residues. The germline V gene has CDR1 MNHEY and CDR2 SVGAGI. Trimming stripped 6 bases from V and 4 bases from J, with 15 bases between. This CDR3 is CASRGGSGLTEAFF. The CDR3 coding sequence is TGTGCCAGCAGGGGGGGGTCAGGGCTCACTGAAGCTTTCTTT.

This chain uses TRBV19 with TRBJ1-5; D ambiguous. V dropped 1 base and J dropped 5 bases, with 12 bases sitting between them. This CDR3 has 15 residues. In germline, CDR1 is LNHDA, CDR2 SQIVND (reference sequence). The CDR3 reads CASSIASGSHQPQHF. The CDR3 DNA sequence: TGTGCCAGTAGTATAGCCAGTGGATCCCATCAGCCCCAGCATTTT.

V is TRBV7-2 and J is TRBJ2-3; the match to TRBD2 covers 15 bases. J lost 4 bases, V lost 1 base, and 9 bases had no gene match. Per germline, CDR1 SGHTA and CDR2 FQGNSA. The CDR3 runs to 19 residues. The CDR3 sequence is CASSLVFGLAGGRADTQYF. In nucleotides, the CDR3 is TGTGCCAGCAGCTTAGTTTTCGGACTAGCGGGGGGGAGGGCAGATACGCAGTATTTT.

J is TRBJ1-5 and V is TRBV6-6; the D is unclear. The CDR3 contains 10 residues. CDR1 and CDR2 (germline): MNHNY, SVGAGI (reference sequence). Trimming pared 8 bases from V and 7 bases from J, leaving 6 bases between. The CDR3 reads CASGLQPQHF. The CDR3 DNA reads TGTGCCAGCGGATTGCAGCCCCAGCATTTT.